This TCR beta chain originates from a study of cytomegalovirus exposure and HLA in healthy donors. The CDR3 has 11 residues. V lost 0 bases and J lost 2, with 0 bases in between. CDR1 and CDR2 from the germline V gene are SQVTM and ANQGSEA. The donors were part of the validation cohort, which consisted of more than 90 subjects and was separate from the first cohort of roughly 620 subjects. Only in-frame clones appear in the TCRdb table, and some are missing; sequencing was by immunoSEQ multiplex PCR. The sample consists of 220,000 or so clones, over 70% of them appearing once. Sequencing was performed on PBMCs. This receptor was identified in a woman aged 25 to 39 in good health and CMV-seropositive. The V gene is TRBV29-1, the J gene TRBJ2-3, with D unresolved. The CDR3 is CSVEDTDTQYF. In DNA form, the CDR3 reads TGCAGCGTTGAAGACACAGATACGCAGTATTTT.